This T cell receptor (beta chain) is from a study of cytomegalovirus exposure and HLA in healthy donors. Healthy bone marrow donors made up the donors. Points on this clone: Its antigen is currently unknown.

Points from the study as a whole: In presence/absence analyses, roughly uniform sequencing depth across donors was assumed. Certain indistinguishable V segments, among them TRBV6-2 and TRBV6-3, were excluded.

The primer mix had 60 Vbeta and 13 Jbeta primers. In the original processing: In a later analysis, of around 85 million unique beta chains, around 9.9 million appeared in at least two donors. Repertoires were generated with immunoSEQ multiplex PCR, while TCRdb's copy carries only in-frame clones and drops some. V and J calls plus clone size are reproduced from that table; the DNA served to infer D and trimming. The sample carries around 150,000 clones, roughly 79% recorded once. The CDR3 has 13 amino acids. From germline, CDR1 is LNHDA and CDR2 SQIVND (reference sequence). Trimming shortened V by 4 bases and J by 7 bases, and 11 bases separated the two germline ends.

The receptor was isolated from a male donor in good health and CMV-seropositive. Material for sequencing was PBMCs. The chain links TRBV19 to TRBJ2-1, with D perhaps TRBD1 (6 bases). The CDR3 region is CASSTETGNEQFF. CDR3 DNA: TGTGCCAGTAGTACGGAAACAGGGAATGAGCAGTTCTTC.